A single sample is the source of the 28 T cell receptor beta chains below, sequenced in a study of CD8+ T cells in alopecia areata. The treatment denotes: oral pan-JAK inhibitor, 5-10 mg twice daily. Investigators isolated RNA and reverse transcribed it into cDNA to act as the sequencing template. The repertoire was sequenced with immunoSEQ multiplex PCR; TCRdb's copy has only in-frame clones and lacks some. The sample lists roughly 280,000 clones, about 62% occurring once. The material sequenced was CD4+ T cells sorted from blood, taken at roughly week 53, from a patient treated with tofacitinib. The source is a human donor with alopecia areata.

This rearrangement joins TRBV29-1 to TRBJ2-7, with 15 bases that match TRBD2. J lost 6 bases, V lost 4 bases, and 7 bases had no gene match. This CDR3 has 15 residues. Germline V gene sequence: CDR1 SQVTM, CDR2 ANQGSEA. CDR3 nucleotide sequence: TGCAGCGTTGGTCCCGGACTAGCGGGGGGGTCCGAGCAGTACTTC. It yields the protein CSVGPGLAGGSEQYF.

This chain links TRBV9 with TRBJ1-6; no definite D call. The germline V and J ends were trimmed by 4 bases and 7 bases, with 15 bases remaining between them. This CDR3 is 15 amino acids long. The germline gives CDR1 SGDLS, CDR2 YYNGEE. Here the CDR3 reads CASSPETHGNSPLHF. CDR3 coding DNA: TGTGCCAGCAGCCCTGAGACCCACGGGAATTCACCCCTCCACTTT.

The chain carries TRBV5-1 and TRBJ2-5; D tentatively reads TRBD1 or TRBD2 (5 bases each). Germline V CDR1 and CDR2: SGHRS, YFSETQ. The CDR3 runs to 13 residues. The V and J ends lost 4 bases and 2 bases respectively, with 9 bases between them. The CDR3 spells CASSRGVQETQYF. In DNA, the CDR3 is TGCGCCAGCAGCCGAGGGGTACAAGAGACCCAGTACTTC.

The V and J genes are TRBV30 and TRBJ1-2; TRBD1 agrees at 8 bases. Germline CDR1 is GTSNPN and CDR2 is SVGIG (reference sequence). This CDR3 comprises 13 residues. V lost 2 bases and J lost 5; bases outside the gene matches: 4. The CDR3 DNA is TGTGCCTGGAGTCCAGGGGGCTTTTATGGCTACACCTTC. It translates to CAWSPGGFYGYTF.

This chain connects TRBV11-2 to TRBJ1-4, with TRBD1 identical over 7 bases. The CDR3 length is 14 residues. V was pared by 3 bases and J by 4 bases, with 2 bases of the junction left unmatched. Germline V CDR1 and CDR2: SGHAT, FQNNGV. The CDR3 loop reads CASSLTGSNEKLFF. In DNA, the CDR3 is TGTGCCAGCAGCTTGACAGGGAGTAATGAAAAACTGTTTTTT. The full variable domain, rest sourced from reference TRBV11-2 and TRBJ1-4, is EAGVAQSPRYKIIEKRQSVAFWCNPISGHATLYWYQQILGQGPKLLIQFQNNGVVDDSQLPKDRFSAERLKGVDSTLKIQPAKLEDSAVYLCASSLTGSNEKLFFGSGTQLSVL.

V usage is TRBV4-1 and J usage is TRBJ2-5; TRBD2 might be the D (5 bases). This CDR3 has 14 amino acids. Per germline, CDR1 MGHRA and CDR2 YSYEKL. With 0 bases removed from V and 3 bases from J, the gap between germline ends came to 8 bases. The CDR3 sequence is CASSQDSGEETQYF. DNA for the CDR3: TGCGCCAGCAGCCAAGATTCCGGGGAAGAGACCCAGTACTTC.

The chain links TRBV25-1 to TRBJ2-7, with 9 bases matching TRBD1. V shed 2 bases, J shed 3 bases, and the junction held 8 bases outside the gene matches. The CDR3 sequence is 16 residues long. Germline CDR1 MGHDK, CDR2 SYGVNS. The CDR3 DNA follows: TGTGCCAGCAGTGAAACGGGGCGGACAGGGGTCTACGAGCAGTACTTC. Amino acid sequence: CASSETGRTGVYEQYF.

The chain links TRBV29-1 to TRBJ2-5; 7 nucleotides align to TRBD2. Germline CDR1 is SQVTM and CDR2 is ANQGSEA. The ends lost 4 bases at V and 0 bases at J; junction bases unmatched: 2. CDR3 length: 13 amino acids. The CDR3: CSVAGTNQETQYF. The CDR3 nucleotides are TGCAGCGTTGCCGGGACTAACCAAGAGACCCAGTACTTC.

The CDR3 here is CASRRTTSSTEAFF. The CDR3 region has the DNA TGCGCCAGCCGACGTACGACCTCTTCCACTGAAGCTTTCTTT. V gene TRBV5-1 combines with J gene TRBJ1-1; D uncertain. V gave up 7 bases and J gave up 4 bases, with 17 bases separating them. The CDR3 is 14 amino acids. Germline V gene lookup returns CDR1 SGHRS and CDR2 YFSETQ.

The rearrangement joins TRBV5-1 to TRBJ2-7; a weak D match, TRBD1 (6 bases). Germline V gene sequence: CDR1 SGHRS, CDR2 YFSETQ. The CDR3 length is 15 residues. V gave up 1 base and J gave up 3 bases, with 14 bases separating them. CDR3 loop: CASSLRSGVIYEQYF. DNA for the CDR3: TGCGCCAGCAGCTTGCGGTCAGGGGTAATCTACGAGCAGTACTTC. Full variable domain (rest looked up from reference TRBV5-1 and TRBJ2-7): KAGVTQTPRYLIKTRGQQVTLSCSPISGHRSVSWYQQTPGQGLQFLFEYFSETQRNKGNFPGRFSGRQFSNSRSEMNVSTLELGDSALYLCASSLRSGVIYEQYFGPGTRLTVT.

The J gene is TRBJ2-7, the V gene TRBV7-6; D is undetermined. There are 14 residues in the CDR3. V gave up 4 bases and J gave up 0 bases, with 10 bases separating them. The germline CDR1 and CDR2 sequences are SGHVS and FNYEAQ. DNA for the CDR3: TGTGCCAGCAGCTCCAACCCGAGCTCCTACGAGCAGTACTTC. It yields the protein CASSSNPSSYEQYF.

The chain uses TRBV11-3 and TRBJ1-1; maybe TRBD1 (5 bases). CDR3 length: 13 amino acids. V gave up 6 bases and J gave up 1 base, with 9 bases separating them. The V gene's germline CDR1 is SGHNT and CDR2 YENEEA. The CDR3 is CASSYDRNTEAFF. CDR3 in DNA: TGTGCCAGCAGTTACGACAGGAACACTGAAGCTTTCTTT.

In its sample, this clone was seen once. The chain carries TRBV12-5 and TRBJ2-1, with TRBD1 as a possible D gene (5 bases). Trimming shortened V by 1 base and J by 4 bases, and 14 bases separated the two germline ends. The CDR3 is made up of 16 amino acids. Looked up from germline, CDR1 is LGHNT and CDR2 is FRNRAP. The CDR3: CASGLARAWNYNEQFF. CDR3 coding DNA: TGTGCTAGTGGTTTGGCCAGGGCTTGGAATTACAATGAGCAGTTCTTC.

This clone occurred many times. CDR3 DNA: TGTGCCAGTAGTGAGCAGATCAGTTCCTACGAGCAGTACTTC. Amino acid sequence: CASSEQISSYEQYF. V gene TRBV19 combines with J gene TRBJ2-7; the D is unclear. With 5 bases removed from V and 1 base from J, the gap between germline ends came to 12 bases. The CDR3 extends over 14 amino acids. From germline, CDR1 is LNHDA and CDR2 SQIVND (reference sequence). The entire variable domain, with the rest obtained from reference TRBV19 and TRBJ2-7, is as follows: DGGITQSPKYLFRKEGQNVTLSCEQNLNHDAMYWYRQDPGQGLRLIYYSQIVNDFQKGDIAEGYSVSREKKESFPLTVTSAQKNPTAFYLCASSEQISSYEQYFGPGTRLTVT.

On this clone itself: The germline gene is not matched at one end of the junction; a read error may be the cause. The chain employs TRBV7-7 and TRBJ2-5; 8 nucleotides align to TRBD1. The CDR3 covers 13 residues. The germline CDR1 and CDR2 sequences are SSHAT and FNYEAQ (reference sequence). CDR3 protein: CASSRTGWETQYF. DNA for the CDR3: TGTGCTAGCAGCCGGACAGGGTGGGAGACCCAGTACTTC.

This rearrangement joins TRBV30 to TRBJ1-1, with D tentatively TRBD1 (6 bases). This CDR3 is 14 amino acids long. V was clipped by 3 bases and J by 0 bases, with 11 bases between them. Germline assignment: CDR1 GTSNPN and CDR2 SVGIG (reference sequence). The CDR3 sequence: CAWRLQGMNTEAFF. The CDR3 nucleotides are TGTGCCTGGAGACTCCAGGGGATGAACACTGAAGCTTTCTTT. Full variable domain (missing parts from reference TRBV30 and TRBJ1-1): SQTIHQWPATLVQPVGSPLSLECTVEGTSNPNLYWYRQAAGRGLQLLFYSVGIGQISSEVPQNLSASRPQDRQFILSSKKLLLSDSGFYLCAWRLQGMNTEAFFGQGTRLTVV.

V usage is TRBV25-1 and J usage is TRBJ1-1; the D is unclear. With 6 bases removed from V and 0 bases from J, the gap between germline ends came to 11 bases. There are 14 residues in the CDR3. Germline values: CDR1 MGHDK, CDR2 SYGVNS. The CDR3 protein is CASSDPGMNTEAFF. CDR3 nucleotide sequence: TGTGCCAGCAGCGACCCGGGCATGAACACTGAAGCTTTCTTT. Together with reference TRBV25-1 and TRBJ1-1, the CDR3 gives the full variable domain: EADIYQTPRYLVIGTGKKITLECSQTMGHDKMYWYQQDPGMELHLIHYSYGVNSTEKGDLSSESTVSRIRTEHFPLTLESARPSHTSQYLCASSDPGMNTEAFFGQGTRLTVV.

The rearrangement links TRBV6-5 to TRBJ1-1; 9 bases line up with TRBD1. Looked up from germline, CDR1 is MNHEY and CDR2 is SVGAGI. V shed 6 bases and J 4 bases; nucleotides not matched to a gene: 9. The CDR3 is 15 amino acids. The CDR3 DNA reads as TGTGCCAGCAGACGACAGGGGGAGAGGTTCACTGAAGCTTTCTTT. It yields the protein CASRRQGERFTEAFF.

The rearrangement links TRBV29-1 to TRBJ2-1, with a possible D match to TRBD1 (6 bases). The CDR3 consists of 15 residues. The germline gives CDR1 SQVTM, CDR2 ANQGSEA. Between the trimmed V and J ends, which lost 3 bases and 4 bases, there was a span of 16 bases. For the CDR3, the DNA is TGCAGCGTTGAGGGGTACAGGGCCGCTTACAATGAGCAGTTCTTC. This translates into CSVEGYRAAYNEQFF.

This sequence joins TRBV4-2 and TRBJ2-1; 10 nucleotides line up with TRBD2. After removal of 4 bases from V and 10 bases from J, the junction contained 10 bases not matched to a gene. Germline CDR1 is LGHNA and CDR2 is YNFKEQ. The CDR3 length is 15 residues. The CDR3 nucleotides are TGTGCCAGCAGCCGGCGACCTACTAGCGGGGAAGAGCAGTTCTTC. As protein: CASSRRPTSGEEQFF.

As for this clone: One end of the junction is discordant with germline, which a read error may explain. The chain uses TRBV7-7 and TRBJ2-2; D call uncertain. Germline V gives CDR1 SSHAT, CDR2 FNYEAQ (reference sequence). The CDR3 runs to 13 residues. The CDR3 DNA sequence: TGTGCTAGCAGCGTAACCTCCACCGGGGAGCTGTTTTTT. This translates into CASSVTSTGELFF.

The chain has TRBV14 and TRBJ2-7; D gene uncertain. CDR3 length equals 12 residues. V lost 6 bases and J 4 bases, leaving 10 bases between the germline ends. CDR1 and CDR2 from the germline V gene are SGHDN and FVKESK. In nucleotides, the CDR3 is TGTGCCAGCAGTCCCAGAGGTTACGAGCAGTACTTC. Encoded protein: CASSPRGYEQYF.

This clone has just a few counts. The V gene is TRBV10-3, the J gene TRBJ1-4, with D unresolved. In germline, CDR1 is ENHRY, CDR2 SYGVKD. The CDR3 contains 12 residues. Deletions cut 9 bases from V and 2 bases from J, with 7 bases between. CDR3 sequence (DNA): TGTGCCATAGGCATGACTAATGAAAAACTGTTTTTT. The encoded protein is CAIGMTNEKLFF.

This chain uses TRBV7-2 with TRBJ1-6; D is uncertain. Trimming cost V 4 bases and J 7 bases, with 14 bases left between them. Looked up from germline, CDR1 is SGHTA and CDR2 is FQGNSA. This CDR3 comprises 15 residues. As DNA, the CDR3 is TGTGCCAGCAGCTCAGACGGCAGGCCCAATTCACCCCTCCACTTT. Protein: CASSSDGRPNSPLHF.

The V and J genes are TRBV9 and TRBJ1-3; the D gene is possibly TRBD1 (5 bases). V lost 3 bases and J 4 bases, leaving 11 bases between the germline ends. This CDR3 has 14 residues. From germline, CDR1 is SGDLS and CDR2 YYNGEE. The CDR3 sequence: CASSAQGSGNTIYF. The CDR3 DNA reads TGTGCCAGCAGCGCTCAGGGATCGGGAAACACCATATATTTT.

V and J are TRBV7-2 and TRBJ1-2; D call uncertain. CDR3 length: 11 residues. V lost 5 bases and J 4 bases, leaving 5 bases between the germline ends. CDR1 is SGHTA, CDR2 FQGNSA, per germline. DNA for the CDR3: TGTGCCAGCAGCACCTCCTATGGCTACACCTTC. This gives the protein CASSTSYGYTF.

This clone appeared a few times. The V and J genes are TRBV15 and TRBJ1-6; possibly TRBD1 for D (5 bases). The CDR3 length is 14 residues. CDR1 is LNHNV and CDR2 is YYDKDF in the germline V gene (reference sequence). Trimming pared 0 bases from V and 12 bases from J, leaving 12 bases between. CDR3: CATSRDQGGVPLHF. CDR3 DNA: TGTGCCACCAGCAGAGATCAGGGTGGGGTACCCCTCCACTTT.

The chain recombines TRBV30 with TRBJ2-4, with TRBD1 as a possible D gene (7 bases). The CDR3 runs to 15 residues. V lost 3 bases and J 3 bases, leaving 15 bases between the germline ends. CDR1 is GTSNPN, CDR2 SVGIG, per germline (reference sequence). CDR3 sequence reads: CAWSQGGSVKNIQYF. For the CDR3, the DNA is TGTGCCTGGAGCCAGGGGGGTAGTGTCAAAAACATTCAGTACTTC. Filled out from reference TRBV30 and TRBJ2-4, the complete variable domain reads SQTIHQWPATLVQPVGSPLSLECTVEGTSNPNLYWYRQAAGRGLQLLFYSVGIGQISSEVPQNLSASRPQDRQFILSSKKLLLSDSGFYLCAWSQGGSVKNIQYFGAGTRLSVL.